This T cell receptor beta chain appears in the sequencing data of a study of blood T cell repertoires in COVID-19 (dated by TCRdb to about 2020). As for the study more broadly: Samples from collaborators originated in the United States, Italy and Spain and spanned both the acute and convalescent phases of COVID-19. The dataset comprised deeply sampled blood TCRbeta repertoires from subjects exposed to, actively infected with, or recovered from COVID-19. The sample metadata nearly always contained a de-identified subject ID, COVID-19 status, age in years and sex. Samples came from the ongoing ImmuneRACE study (first 160 participants) plus 1,254 subjects from 6 global collaborators. A freely available public database, intended as a resource for researchers studying the immune response to SARS-CoV-2, is where the repertoires were released. Where HLA class I and class II types were available, the types were taken from metadata supplied by the sample provider, not from assay-based typing. The material from the prospective study consisted of cDNA or gDNA derived from T cells, B-cell-depleted T cells, or PBMCs.

TCRbeta CDR3 regions were amplified from genomic DNA by means of the immunoSEQ Assay, a bias-controlled multiplex PCR. The source study handled its data this way. Nucleated cell counts per sample were estimated from amplification of reference gene primers within the assay. To quantify the absolute abundance of each unique TCRbeta CDR3 rearrangement, sequence reads were collapsed and filtered. For each sample, productive Simpson clonality was calculated as the square root of Simpson's diversity index across productive rearrangements. This immuneACCESS table, as held by TCRdb, lists in-frame sequences with V and J called but not all clones. Of the missing ones, under half trace to an unresolved V gene in checked studies; the others have no known cause. V and J calls and clone size are given by that table; D and trimming were obtained from the DNA. The sample includes more than 40,000 clones, with approximately 83% observed a single time. The top ten constitute about 3.2% of the sample.

The trim is 1 base for V and 10 bases for J, with a gap of 13 bases between the germline ends. As encoded in the germline V gene, CDR1 is MGHRA while CDR2 is YSYEKL. The CDR3 measures 14 amino acids from cysteine to phenylalanine. Kept here is only the CDR3 DNA, which spans 42 bases and is read in frame from base 1. Each collaborating institution followed its own protocols to collect whole blood in K2EDTA tubes. For TCRbeta analysis, collaborators shipped samples as frozen whole blood, isolated PBMCs, or DNA extracted from either of those sample types. Overall study results and their limits: Clinical and demographic metadata were provided uncurated, with the amount varying by source and participant.

Regarding this clone: Its antigen specificity is not known. Base qualities are missing; no much larger clone stands one base away.

Material: peripheral blood. The chain employs TRBV4-1 and TRBJ2-2; the D region possibly corresponds to TRBD1 (6 bases align). This TCR derives from a woman of 80 years or more with acute or convalescent COVID-19. At the DNA level, the sequence is TGCGCCAGCAGCCAAGGCACAGGGTTTATGGAGCTGTTTTTT. It is translated as CASSQGTGFMELFF.